A single sample gave rise to the 32 T cell receptor beta chains below, sequenced in a study of cytomegalovirus exposure and HLA in healthy donors. Vbeta (60) and Jbeta (13) primers were used in the PCR. Profiled with immunoSEQ multiplex PCR; TCRdb holds only in-frame clones, not every one. The sample lists about 150,000 clones, approximately 88% occurring once. The material sequenced was PBMCs. The receptors here all came from a woman aged 40 to 55 in good health and CMV-seronegative.

The gene calls are TRBV7-6 and TRBJ1-3; D is unclear. Germline values: CDR1 SGHVS, CDR2 FNYEAQ. The CDR3 length is 15 residues. The V end lost 5 bases, the J end lost 0 bases, and 11 bases lay between the germline ends. The CDR3 sequence: CASSPRTNSGNTIYF. In nucleotides, the CDR3 is TGTGCCAGCAGCCCAAGAACTAACTCTGGAAACACCATATATTTT.

The V call is TRBV4-1, the J call TRBJ2-7; 8 nucleotides align to TRBD1. V gave up 4 bases and J gave up 4 bases; unmatched junction bases: 6. CDR3 length: 14 amino acids. Germline V gives CDR1 MGHRA, CDR2 YSYEKL. The CDR3 region has the DNA TGCGCCAGCAGCCCCCGACAGGGGAATTACGAGCAGTACTTC. This codes for CASSPRQGNYEQYF.

The chain links TRBV10-3 to TRBJ2-2, with 10 bases identical to TRBD2. This CDR3 has 15 amino acids. Unmatched junction bases numbered 9, after V lost 7 bases and J lost 7 bases. Per germline, CDR1 ENHRY and CDR2 SYGVKD. CDR3 sequence reads: CAIKRLAGADGELFF. The CDR3 region has the DNA TGTGCCATCAAACGGCTAGCGGGAGCGGACGGGGAGCTGTTTTTT.

This chain uses TRBV18 with TRBJ1-5; 8 bases map to TRBD1. Trimming took 6 bases from V and 7 from J; bases not matched to a gene: 8. CDR1 is KGHSH and CDR2 is LQKENI in the germline V gene. The CDR3 spans 14 residues. The CDR3 is CASSASGGHQPQHF. The CDR3, as DNA: TGTGCCAGCTCCGCATCAGGGGGCCACCAGCCCCAGCATTTT.

V gene TRBV5-4 combines with J gene TRBJ1-6, with a possible D match to TRBD1 (6 bases). The germline gives CDR1 SGHNT, CDR2 YYREEE (reference sequence). V was cut by 0 bases and J by 8 bases, with 15 bases left in between. The CDR3 loop spans 16 amino acids. The CDR3 protein is CASSLAQGMDHSPLHF. CDR3 in DNA: TGTGCCAGCAGCTTGGCGCAGGGGATGGACCATTCACCCCTCCACTTT. The full variable domain, completed using reference TRBV5-4 and TRBJ1-6, is ETGVTQSPTHLIKTRGQQVTLRCSSQSGHNTVSWYQQALGQGPQFIFQYYREEENGRGNFPPRFSGLQFPNYSSELNVNALELDDSALYLCASSLAQGMDHSPLHFGNGTRLTVT.

The chain links TRBV5-1 to TRBJ2-1; D possibly corresponds to TRBD2 (6 bases). Germline V gene lookup returns CDR1 SGHRS and CDR2 YFSETQ. Trimming shortened V by 4 bases and J by 4 bases, and 9 bases separated the two germline ends. The CDR3 sequence is 13 residues long. The CDR3 nucleotides read TGCGCCAGCAGCATCGGGACTTACAATGAGCAGTTCTTC. Protein: CASSIGTYNEQFF.

This rearrangement joins TRBV13 to TRBJ2-5; 8 nucleotides align to TRBD2. J gave up 7 bases and V 3 bases, and 13 bases lay outside the gene matches. Germline V gene sequence: CDR1 PRHDT, CDR2 FYEKMQ (reference sequence). The CDR3 contains 16 residues. The CDR3 sequence is CASSFFAGGTLGTQYF. For the CDR3, the DNA is TGTGCCAGCAGCTTCTTCGCGGGAGGTACGCTCGGGACCCAGTACTTC.

The chain carries TRBV5-1 and TRBJ2-7, with unresolved D. This CDR3 has 12 amino acids. Germline CDR1 is SGHRS and CDR2 is YFSETQ. Trimming removed 2 bases from V and 5 bases from J, with 8 bases in between. The CDR3 region is CASSFGVHEQYF. For the CDR3, the DNA is TGCGCCAGCAGCTTTGGAGTCCACGAGCAGTACTTC.

J is TRBJ1-1 and V is TRBV5-1; the D gene is possibly TRBD1 (5 bases). V gave up 2 bases and J gave up 1 base, with 6 bases separating them. CDR1 and CDR2 (germline): SGHRS, YFSETQ. The CDR3 runs to 13 residues. CDR3 nucleotide sequence: TGCGCCAGCAGCTTCGGACAGAACACTGAAGCTTTCTTT. Residues: CASSFGQNTEAFF.

The chain recombines TRBV29-1 with TRBJ1-2; D may be TRBD1 (5 bases). CDR1 is SQVTM, CDR2 ANQGSEA, per germline. The CDR3 length is 13 residues. V was cut by 7 bases and J by 7 bases, with 19 bases left in between. CDR3 in DNA: TGCAGCGCCCACGAGGGAGGGGCGGGTGGCTACACCTTC. Amino acid sequence: CSAHEGGAGGYTF. The full variable domain, its missing parts supplied by reference TRBV29-1 and TRBJ1-2, is SAVISQKPSRDICQRGTSLTIQCQVDSQVTMMFWYRQQPGQSLTLIATANQGSEATYESGFVIDKFPISRPNLTFSTLTVSNMSPEDSSIYLCSAHEGGAGGYTFGSGTRLTVV.

The chain couples TRBV2 to TRBJ2-3; 14 bases are shared with TRBD2. This CDR3 is built from 20 residues. Unmatched junction bases numbered 14, after V lost 5 bases and J lost 1 base. The germline V gene has CDR1 SNHLY and CDR2 FYNNEI. This CDR3 reads CASSRLPTSGRAIGTDTQYF. As DNA, the CDR3 is TGTGCCAGCAGTCGATTACCGACTAGCGGGAGGGCCATTGGCACAGATACGCAGTATTTT.

The rearrangement uses TRBV6-5 and TRBJ2-2; 7 bases match TRBD1. CDR1 is MNHEY and CDR2 is SVGAGI in the germline V gene. The CDR3 totals 14 residues. J gave up 6 bases and V 5 bases, and 6 bases lay outside the gene matches. CDR3 sequence reads: CASSATGTAGELFF. CDR3 nucleotides: TGTGCCAGCAGTGCGACAGGGACGGCCGGGGAGCTGTTTTTT.

This clone showed up just a few times. This sequence joins TRBV28 and TRBJ2-3; D may be TRBD1 (6 bases). V gave up 4 bases and J gave up 2 bases, with 19 bases separating them. In germline, CDR1 is MDHEN, CDR2 SYDVKM. The CDR3 totals 17 residues. The CDR3 is CASSSIQGLTFTDTQYF. The CDR3, as DNA: TGTGCCAGCAGTTCCATCCAGGGGCTAACCTTCACAGATACGCAGTATTTT.

About this clone itself: The sample carries other DNA sequences with the same CDR3. The V and J genes are TRBV2 and TRBJ2-7, with TRBD2 matching over 8 bases. V trimming: 3 bases; J trimming: 3 bases; junction bases outside the gene matches: 1. Per the germline V gene, CDR1 is SNHLY and CDR2 is FYNNEI. CDR3 length: 13 amino acids. CDR3 loop: CASSDSGNYEQYF. The CDR3 DNA is TGTGCCAGCAGTGATAGCGGGAACTACGAGCAGTACTTC.

This chain links TRBV4-3 with TRBJ2-2; perhaps TRBD1 as D (6 bases). Trimming took 4 bases from V and 6 from J, leaving 9 bases between them. This CDR3 region has 13 residues. From germline, CDR1 is LGHNA and CDR2 YSLEER. The CDR3: CASSLQGAGELFF. The DNA of the CDR3 is TGCGCCAGCAGCCTACAGGGAGCCGGGGAGCTGTTTTTT.

The V call is TRBV5-4, the J call TRBJ2-7; 8 bases align to TRBD1. Germline lookup yields CDR1 SGHNT and CDR2 YYREEE (reference sequence). The CDR3 covers 15 residues. Losses at the gene ends were 3 bases for V and 1 base for J; bases not matched to a gene: 6. CDR3 residues: CASSSRDRSSYEQYF. CDR3 in DNA: TGTGCCAGCAGCTCCAGGGACAGGAGTTCCTACGAGCAGTACTTC.

V usage is TRBV6-1 and J usage is TRBJ2-1; tentative D call: TRBD1 (6 bases). The CDR3 length is 12 residues. Germline lookup yields CDR1 MNHNS and CDR2 SASEGT. Trimming took 6 bases from V and 7 from J, leaving 10 bases between them. CDR3 sequence reads: CASRPQGNEQFF. Written as DNA, the CDR3 is TGTGCCAGCAGGCCACAGGGTAATGAGCAGTTCTTC.

V and J are TRBV7-8 and TRBJ2-1; 7 bases are a match to TRBD1. The CDR3 is 15 residues long. Looked up from germline, CDR1 is SGHVS and CDR2 is FQNEAQ. V lost 5 bases, J lost 5 bases, and 9 bases stayed unmatched. The CDR3 region is CASSLRGSGHNEQFF. The CDR3, as DNA: TGTGCCAGCAGCCTCAGGGGGTCGGGGCACAATGAGCAGTTCTTC.

The V and J genes are TRBV19 and TRBJ2-2; TRBD2 matches at 11 bases. This CDR3 has 17 residues. CDR1 is LNHDA and CDR2 is SQIVND in the germline V gene (reference sequence). V dropped 4 bases and J dropped 4; count of bases not matched to a gene: 8. The CDR3 sequence: CASSKRSGRAGTGELFF. CDR3 coding DNA: TGTGCCAGTAGTAAGCGTAGCGGGAGGGCCGGCACCGGGGAGCTGTTTTTT.

The genes are TRBV30 and TRBJ2-2; 8 nucleotides line up with TRBD2. The CDR3 has 16 amino acids. The germline V gene encodes CDR1 GTSNPN and CDR2 SVGIG (reference sequence). V shed 5 bases and J 1 base; nucleotides not matched to a gene: 9. This chain's CDR3 is CAWAPGGGKNTGELFF. CDR3 sequence (DNA): TGTGCCTGGGCCCCCGGGGGGGGGAAGAACACCGGGGAGCTGTTTTTT.

V gene TRBV30 combines with J gene TRBJ2-2; 10 bases fit TRBD1. Germline CDR1 is GTSNPN and CDR2 is SVGIG (reference sequence). This CDR3 has 14 residues. Trimming at V came to 3 bases and at J to 9 bases, leaving 7 bases not matched to a gene. As DNA, the CDR3 is TGTGCCTGGAGCACTGGGACAGGGGATCGGGAGCTGTTTTTT. Amino acid sequence: CAWSTGTGDRELFF.

The V call is TRBV30, the J call TRBJ2-5, with D possibly matching TRBD2 (5 bases). The V end lost 0 bases, the J end lost 9 bases, and 14 bases lay between the germline ends. Per germline, CDR1 GTSNPN and CDR2 SVGIG (reference sequence). There are 13 residues in the CDR3. The CDR3 here is CAWSVAASGAQYF. Here the CDR3 DNA reads TGTGCCTGGAGTGTAGCGGCCTCCGGGGCCCAGTACTTC.

The chain combines TRBV7-2 with TRBJ2-7; D not certain. Germline V gene sequence: CDR1 SGHTA, CDR2 FQGNSA. The CDR3 is 12 residues long. Trimming cost V 5 bases and J 3 bases, with 8 bases left between them. CDR3 nucleotides: TGTGCCAGCAGCGTTATGAGCTACGAGCAGTACTTC. As protein: CASSVMSYEQYF. The full variable domain, completed using reference TRBV7-2 and TRBJ2-7, is GAGVSQSPSNKVTEKGKDVELRCDPISGHTALYWYRQSLGQGLEFLIYFQGNSAPDKSGLPSDRFSAERTGGSVSTLTIQRTQQEDSAVYLCASSVMSYEQYFGPGTRLTVT.

The V call is TRBV19, the J call TRBJ1-4; 9 nucleotides line up with TRBD1. CDR3 length: 11 amino acids. CDR1 and CDR2 (germline): LNHDA, SQIVND (reference sequence). V lost 6 bases and J lost 14; bases outside the gene matches: 4. The chain's CDR3 is CASSPGTGLFF. CDR3 DNA: TGTGCCAGTAGCCCCGGGACAGGGCTGTTTTTT.

The CDR3 here is CASSQDRGGGKSYGYTF. In DNA form, the CDR3 reads TGTGCCAGCAGCCAAGATCGGGGAGGGGGGAAGTCTTATGGCTACACCTTC. V is TRBV4-2 and J is TRBJ1-2, with D possibly being TRBD1 (6 bases). The CDR3 runs to 17 residues. Trimming left V 0 bases short and J 5 bases short, with 19 bases between. Germline V CDR1 and CDR2: LGHNA, YNFKEQ.

The chain is built from TRBV6-1 and TRBJ1-5, with TRBD1 matching 12 bases. The trim removed 7 bases at V and 7 bases at J, leaving 2 bases unmatched. Germline assignment: CDR1 MNHNS and CDR2 SASEGT. The CDR3 is 13 amino acids. The CDR3 region is CASTGTGGQPQHF. CDR3 bases: TGTGCCAGCACGGGGACAGGGGGCCAGCCCCAGCATTTT.

The rearrangement uses TRBV5-1 and TRBJ2-1; the D gene is possibly TRBD1 (6 bases). V gave up 2 bases and J gave up 6 bases, with 12 bases separating them. Germline V lookup: CDR1 SGHRS, CDR2 YFSETQ. This CDR3 has 14 amino acids. CDR3 amino acids: CASSLGPQGNEQFF. The CDR3 DNA reads as TGCGCCAGCAGCTTAGGACCACAGGGCAATGAGCAGTTCTTC.

The chain recombines TRBV6-1 with TRBJ2-1; 7 bases align to TRBD2. The CDR3 contains 14 residues. From germline, CDR1 is MNHNS and CDR2 SASEGT. J was trimmed by 2 bases and V by 9 bases; bases with no gene match: 7. DNA of the CDR3: TGTGCCAGTGAACTAGCGTTTACCTACAATGAGCAGTTCTTC. Translating it yields CASELAFTYNEQFF.

The chain links TRBV9 to TRBJ1-3, with unresolved D. Germline V gene sequence: CDR1 SGDLS, CDR2 YYNGEE. V lost 0 bases, J lost 6 bases, and 10 bases lay in between. This CDR3 spans 14 amino acids. The CDR3 DNA follows: TGTGCCAGCAGCGTAGAGACGGGGTCAAACACCATATATTTT. Protein: CASSVETGSNTIYF.

The J gene is TRBJ1-5, the V gene TRBV28, with D perhaps matching TRBD1 (5 bases). The CDR3 has 14 amino acids. Between the trimmed V and J ends, which lost 6 bases and 4 bases, there was a span of 13 bases. In germline, CDR1 is MDHEN, CDR2 SYDVKM. CDR3 amino acids: CASRTDRLNQPQHF. DNA of the CDR3: TGTGCCAGCAGGACCGACAGACTTAATCAGCCCCAGCATTTT.

This sequence joins TRBV2 and TRBJ2-1; 7 bases are shared with TRBD1. V trimming: 8 bases; J trimming: 0 bases; junction bases outside the gene matches: 4. This CDR3 is 14 amino acids long. Germline lookup yields CDR1 SNHLY and CDR2 FYNNEI. The CDR3 loop is CASGDRASYNEQFF. As DNA, the CDR3 is TGTGCCAGCGGAGACAGGGCCTCCTACAATGAGCAGTTCTTC.

Details on this clone: A junction boundary mismatches the germline segment, possibly from a read error. At the DNA level, this CDR3 is encoded by other sequences in the same sample as well. This chain connects TRBV7-9 to TRBJ2-3; D ambiguous. This CDR3 comprises 13 residues. CDR1 is SEHNR and CDR2 is FQNEAQ in the germline V gene (reference sequence). The CDR3 here is CASSLIITDTQYF. CDR3 nucleotides: TGTGCCAGCAGCTTAATAATCACAGATACACAGTATTTT.